These 23 T cell receptor beta chains were sequenced from one sample in a study of CXCR3-negative and CXCR3-positive naive CD8 T cells. Study-wide points: In CXCR3-positive naive cells, the TRB CDR3s were more hydrophobic than in CXCR3-negative naive cells.

These TCRs' antigens remain unknown. It was by 5' RACE with UMI labels that the TRB cDNA libraries were prepared. TCRdb processed the 5' RACE reads again and assigns one entry to each CDR3 protein, with no DNA. This table holds around 130,000 distinct CDR3 sequences. The sequencing sample was made of naive CXCR3+ CD8+ T cells from blood. Subset in this sample: CD45RO-CCR7+CD27+CD95- naive CD8+ T cells expressing CXCR3 (TNR3+). Every receptor here comes from a human donor in good health. Some clones in this sample may be carry-over from other donors' samples.

The chain links TRBV7-6 to TRBJ2-1; TCRdb gives TRBD2 as the D gene, but with no DNA this cannot be confirmed. The germline CDR1 and CDR2 sequences are SGHVS and FNYEAQ. This CDR3 is built from 19 residues. The CDR3 is CASSLAPGLAGDSHNEQFF. The whole variable domain, filled in from reference TRBV7-6 and TRBJ2-1, reads GAGVSQSPRYKVTKRGQDVALRCDPISGHVSLYWYRQALGQGPEFLTYFNYEAQQDKSGLPNDRFSAERPEGSISTLTIQRTEQRDSAMYRCASSLAPGLAGDSHNEQFFGPGTRLTVL.

The chain joins TRBV5-4 to TRBJ2-3. The CDR3 sequence is 12 residues long. Germline assignment: CDR1 SGHNT and CDR2 YYREEE (reference sequence). This CDR3 is CASSLITDTQYF.

The chain couples TRBV29-1 to TRBJ2-5; TCRdb picks TRBD1, but there is no DNA to check that call. Germline assignment: CDR1 SQVTM and CDR2 ANQGSEA. The length of the CDR3 is 12 residues. CDR3 protein: CSVELWGETQYF.

The CDR3 region is CATQGGDTQYF. The chain has TRBV10-2 and TRBJ2-3; there is no DNA to check the TCRdb D call of TRBD2. CDR1 and CDR2 from the germline V gene are WSHSY and SAAADI. The CDR3 extends over 11 amino acids.

This rearrangement joins TRBV12-3 or TRBV12-4 to TRBJ2-2. This CDR3 region has 13 residues. The CDR3 sequence is CASSLEAPGELFF.

The chain couples TRBV7-3 to TRBJ2-1; TCRdb picks TRBD2, but there is no DNA to check that call. The CDR3 has 14 amino acids. Germline CDR1 SGHTA, CDR2 FQGTGA. This CDR3 is CASSWGETDNEQFF.

The gene calls are TRBV14 and TRBJ1-1. The CDR3 is 14 amino acids. CDR1 is SGHDN and CDR2 is FVKESK in the germline V gene. The CDR3 sequence is CASSQAGTNTEAFF.

V usage is TRBV6-4 and J usage is TRBJ1-1. The CDR3 sequence is 14 residues long. CDR1 MRHNA and CDR2 SNTAGT come from the germline V gene. The CDR3 sequence is CASSDSHGNTEAFF.

The CDR3 loop reads CSVEDHHGGYTF. J is TRBJ1-2 and V is TRBV29-1. This CDR3 contains 12 residues. Germline CDR1 reads SQVTM; CDR2 reads ANQGSEA.

The chain carries TRBV3-1 and TRBJ1-2. This CDR3 has 14 amino acids. Germline V gene data show CDR1 as LGHDT and CDR2 as YNNKEL (reference sequence). The CDR3 loop is CASSQERQPYGYTF.

The V gene is TRBV14, the J gene TRBJ2-7. Germline V CDR1 and CDR2: SGHDN, FVKESK. The CDR3 is made up of 17 amino acids. The CDR3 region is CASSQDALKGFSYEQYF.

The chain joins TRBV29-1 to TRBJ1-2. The CDR3 runs to 12 residues. Germline assignment: CDR1 SQVTM and CDR2 ANQGSEA. The chain's CDR3 is CSVVVGGGKYTF. The full variable domain, with the rest looked up from reference TRBV29-1 and TRBJ1-2, is SAVISQKPSRDICQRGTSLTIQCQVDSQVTMMFWYRQQPGQSLTLIATANQGSEATYESGFVIDKFPISRPNLTFSTLTVSNMSPEDSSIYLCSVVVGGGKYTFGSGTRLTVV.

The chain combines TRBV5-4 with TRBJ1-2. Germline V gene sequence: CDR1 SGHNT, CDR2 YYREEE (reference sequence). The CDR3 has 14 residues. The CDR3: CASSLRGSSYGYTF.

This chain links TRBV12-3 or TRBV12-4 with TRBJ2-7; TCRdb's D gene call, TRBD2, goes unchecked for lack of DNA. The CDR3 is 15 residues long. The CDR3 protein is CASSLTSGPSYEQYF.

CDR3 amino acids: CASSIERGSWETQYF. The rearrangement links TRBV5-1 to TRBJ2-5; the TCRdb D gene call, TRBD2, has no DNA to confirm it. This CDR3 has 15 residues. Germline-derived CDR1 and CDR2 are SGHRS and YFSETQ.

This chain connects TRBV7-6 to TRBJ2-2; TCRdb gives TRBD1 as the D gene, but with no DNA this cannot be confirmed. The CDR3 is 15 amino acids. Germline V gene lookup returns CDR1 SGHVS and CDR2 FNYEAQ. The CDR3 loop reads CASSPGPKGTGELFF.

The chain employs TRBV6-2 or TRBV6-3 and TRBJ2-2. Germline loops: CDR1 MNHEY, CDR2 SVGEGT. CDR3 length: 13 residues. CDR3 sequence: CASSPDLTGELFF.

The J gene is TRBJ2-5, the V gene TRBV5-6; TCRdb outputs TRBD1, but without DNA this stays unchecked. This CDR3 contains 13 residues. The germline CDR1 and CDR2 sequences are SGHDT and YYEEEE. This CDR3 reads CASSLGGDGTQYF.

The chain carries TRBV29-1 and TRBJ1-2; with no DNA, the TCRdb D assignment of TRBD1 cannot be verified. This CDR3 is built from 12 residues. Germline CDR1 is SQVTM and CDR2 is ANQGSEA. CDR3 protein: CSANRGDYGYTF.

The V and J genes are TRBV4-1 and TRBJ2-7; TCRdb outputs TRBD2, but without DNA this stays unchecked. Per the germline V gene, CDR1 is MGHRA and CDR2 is YSYEKL. The CDR3 has 14 amino acids. The CDR3 reads CASSLGLAVNEQYF.

The chain is built from TRBV20-1 and TRBJ2-7. CDR3 size: 13 residues. CDR1 is DFQATT, CDR2 SNEGSKA, per germline (reference sequence). This CDR3 reads CSARGRGSYEQYF.

This sequence joins TRBV9 and TRBJ1-2. Germline lookup yields CDR1 SGDLS and CDR2 YYNGEE. CDR3 length equals 16 residues. The CDR3 region is CASSVGPAAANYGYTF.

The V and J genes are TRBV10-3 and TRBJ2-3; the D call of TRBD1 rests on TCRdb alone, since no DNA is present to check it. The CDR3 has 14 amino acids. From germline, CDR1 is ENHRY and CDR2 SYGVKD. This CDR3 reads CAIRGDRTTDTQYF.